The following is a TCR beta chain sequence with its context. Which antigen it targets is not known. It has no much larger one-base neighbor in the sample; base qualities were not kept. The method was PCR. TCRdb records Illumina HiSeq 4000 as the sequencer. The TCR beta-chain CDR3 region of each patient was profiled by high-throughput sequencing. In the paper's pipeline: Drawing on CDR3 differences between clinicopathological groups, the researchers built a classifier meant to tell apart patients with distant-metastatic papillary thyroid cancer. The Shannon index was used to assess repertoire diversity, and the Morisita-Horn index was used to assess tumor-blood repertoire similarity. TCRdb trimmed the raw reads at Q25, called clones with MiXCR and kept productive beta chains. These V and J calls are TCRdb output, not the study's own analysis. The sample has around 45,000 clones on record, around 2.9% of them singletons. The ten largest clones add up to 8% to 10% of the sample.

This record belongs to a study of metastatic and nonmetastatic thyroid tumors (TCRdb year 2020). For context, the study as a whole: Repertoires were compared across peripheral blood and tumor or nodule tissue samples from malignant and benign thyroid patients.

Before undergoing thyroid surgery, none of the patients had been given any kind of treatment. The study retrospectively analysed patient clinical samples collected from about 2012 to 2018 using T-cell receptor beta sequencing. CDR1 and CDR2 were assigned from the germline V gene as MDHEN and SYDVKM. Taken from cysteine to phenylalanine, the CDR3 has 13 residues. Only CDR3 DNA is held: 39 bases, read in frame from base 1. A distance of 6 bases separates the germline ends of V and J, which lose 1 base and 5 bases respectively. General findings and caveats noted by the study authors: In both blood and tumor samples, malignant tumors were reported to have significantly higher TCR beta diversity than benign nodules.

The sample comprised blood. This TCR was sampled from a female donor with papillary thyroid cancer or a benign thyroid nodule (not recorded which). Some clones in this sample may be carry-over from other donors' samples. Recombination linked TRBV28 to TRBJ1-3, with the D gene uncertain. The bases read TGTGCCAGCAGTTTATCTTCAAGAAACACCATATATTTT. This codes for CASSLSSRNTIYF.